What follows are 27 T cell receptor beta chains derived from one specimen sequenced in a study of a mutant IDH1 vaccine in newly diagnosed glioma. Here immunoSEQ multiplex PCR was the method, and the copy in TCRdb shows in-frame clones only, minus some. The table shows around 34,000 clones, with roughly four fifths occurring only once. Their antigens are not known. Time point given: week 23, last vaccination. In the vaccine, a single dose held 300 ug of the mutant IDH1 20-mer peptide, along with topical imiquimod. The sequencing here drew on PBMCs, taken from a glioma patient whose treatment included an IDH1 peptide vaccine. These TCRs come from a man aged 40-49 years with glioma.

This clone was found a few times. The chain combines TRBV4-3 with TRBJ2-5; 11 positions agree with TRBD1. Germline V gives CDR1 LGHNA, CDR2 YSLEER. The V segment lost 0 bases and the J segment 6 bases; nucleotides outside the gene matches: 9. The CDR3 is made up of 17 amino acids. The CDR3 region is CASSQDYSGQGGQTQYF. The CDR3 nucleotides are TGCGCCAGCAGCCAAGATTATTCGGGACAGGGGGGACAGACCCAGTACTTC.

The rearrangement links TRBV7-3 to TRBJ2-1, with 8 bases identical to TRBD2. The trim removed 5 bases at V and 6 bases at J, leaving 9 bases unmatched. CDR1 and CDR2 (germline): SGHTA, FQGTGA. The CDR3 has 15 residues. The CDR3 nucleotides read TGTGCCAGCAGCCAAAGCGGGAGCCCTTCCAATGAGCAGTTCTTC. Translation: CASSQSGSPSNEQFF.

The chain links TRBV5-1 to TRBJ2-1; D possibly corresponds to TRBD1 (5 bases). The CDR3 extends over 12 amino acids. Germline CDR1 SGHRS, CDR2 YFSETQ. Trimming took off 2 bases at V and 9 bases at J, with 9 bases between the two ends. The CDR3 DNA sequence: TGCGCCAGCAGCTTCGACAGATTTGAGCAGTTCTTC. Its protein product is CASSFDRFEQFF.

The gene calls are TRBV7-2 and TRBJ1-5; possible D gene TRBD1, 5 bases. The germline CDR1 and CDR2 sequences are SGHTA and FQGNSA. V gave up 4 bases and J gave up 3 bases, with 13 bases separating them. The CDR3 totals 15 residues. CDR3 bases: TGTGCCAGCAGCTCCGGAGCAGGGAACAATCAGCCCCAGCATTTT. Translating gives CASSSGAGNNQPQHF.

This rearrangement joins TRBV7-9 to TRBJ1-2; D gene uncertain. Trimming stripped 3 bases from V and 3 bases from J, with 5 bases between. Germline CDR1 is SEHNR and CDR2 is FQNEAQ (reference sequence). The CDR3 sequence is 12 residues long. Here the CDR3 DNA reads TGTGCCAGCAGCTTTAATGACTATGGCTACACCTTC. Translating it yields CASSFNDYGYTF.

The gene calls are TRBV27 and TRBJ1-5, with 7 positions matching TRBD1. The J segment lost 0 bases and the V segment lost 5 bases, leaving 10 bases of the junction unmatched. There are 17 residues in the CDR3. Germline CDR1 and CDR2: MNHEY and SMNVEV (reference sequence). CDR3 sequence reads: CASSPGTVLVSNQPQHF. The DNA of the CDR3 is TGTGCCAGCAGTCCCGGGACAGTACTCGTTAGCAATCAGCCCCAGCATTTT.

The chain has TRBV5-4 and TRBJ1-5; no clear D gene. The CDR3 consists of 15 residues. Germline CDR1 SGHNT, CDR2 YYREEE (reference sequence). The germline V and J ends were trimmed by 3 bases and 3 bases, with 13 bases remaining between them. The CDR3 loop is CASSSGPVSNQPQHF. As DNA, the CDR3 is TGTGCCAGCAGCTCCGGACCGGTCTCCAATCAGCCCCAGCATTTT.

The chain employs TRBV18 and TRBJ2-7, with 7 bases that match TRBD2. With 6 bases clipped from V and 7 bases from J, the junction kept 9 bases outside the gene matches. The CDR3 consists of 13 residues. CDR1 and CDR2 (germline): KGHSH, LQKENI. The CDR3 DNA sequence: TGTGCCAGCTCCCCATTAGGGGAGGGAGAGCAGTACTTC. As protein: CASSPLGEGEQYF.

V gene TRBV5-4 combines with J gene TRBJ2-5; D remains ambiguous. Trimming cost V 0 bases and J 2 bases, with 8 bases left between them. CDR3 length: 14 amino acids. Germline V gene sequence: CDR1 SGHNT, CDR2 YYREEE (reference sequence). The CDR3 spells CASSLGTAQETQYF. Here the CDR3 DNA reads TGTGCCAGCAGCTTGGGAACGGCTCAAGAGACCCAGTACTTC.

V gene TRBV5-1 combines with J gene TRBJ2-7; 10 bases map to TRBD2. The germline gives CDR1 SGHRS, CDR2 YFSETQ. Germline trimming cut 0 bases from V and 1 base from J; bases unmatched to any gene: 4. CDR3 length: 16 amino acids. CDR3 region: CASSLDPSGGSYEQYF. Written as DNA, the CDR3 is TGCGCCAGCAGCTTGGACCCTAGCGGGGGTTCCTACGAGCAGTACTTC.

The rearrangement joins TRBV10-3 to TRBJ2-1; 7 nucleotides align to TRBD1. The CDR3 has 13 amino acids. Trimming at V came to 4 bases and at J to 7 bases, leaving 4 bases not matched to a gene. CDR1 ENHRY and CDR2 SYGVKD come from the germline V gene. Here the CDR3 reads CAISGQTGNEQFF. The DNA of the CDR3 is TGTGCCATCAGTGGGCAGACAGGGAATGAGCAGTTCTTC.

The V and J genes are TRBV19 and TRBJ2-1; 13 bases map to TRBD2. There are 19 residues in the CDR3. In germline, CDR1 is LNHDA, CDR2 SQIVND (reference sequence). With V trimmed by 0 bases and J by 7 bases, 12 bases remained unmatched. The CDR3: CASSIDKLAGGPGLNEQFF. The DNA of the CDR3 is TGTGCCAGTAGTATAGATAAACTAGCGGGAGGGCCTGGGCTAAATGAGCAGTTCTTC.

The genes are TRBV2 and TRBJ2-3; D is perhaps TRBD1 or TRBD2 (5 bases each). Per the germline V gene, CDR1 is SNHLY and CDR2 is FYNNEI. V shed 4 bases and J shed 1 base, with 12 bases lying between them. The CDR3 runs 15 residues. CDR3 in DNA: TGTGCCAGCAGTGCTTGGGGGTCCCGCACAGATACGCAGTATTTT. Translating it yields CASSAWGSRTDTQYF.

The J gene is TRBJ1-6, the V gene TRBV7-9; unclear D gene. This CDR3 has 14 residues. Germline CDR1 reads SEHNR; CDR2 reads FQNEAQ (reference sequence). Trimming cost V 0 bases and J 7 bases, with 7 bases left between them. This chain's CDR3 is CASSLAGNNSPLHF. The CDR3 DNA is TGTGCCAGCAGCTTAGCTGGGAACAATTCACCCCTCCACTTT.

This clone is a singleton in its sample. The chain links TRBV11-1 to TRBJ1-3; no clear D. CDR1 SGHAT and CDR2 FQDESV come from the germline V gene (reference sequence). This CDR3 comprises 15 residues. Trimming took off 7 bases at V and 1 base at J, with 14 bases between the two ends. The CDR3 DNA follows: TGTGCCAGCACCCACGGCGTCTTTTCTGGAAACACCATATATTTT. It specifies CASTHGVFSGNTIYF.

This clone showed up just once. V and J are TRBV7-9 and TRBJ2-1; TRBD2 might be the D (5 bases). V dropped 2 bases and J dropped 6 bases, with 8 bases sitting between them. The CDR3 spans 13 residues. Germline V gene sequence: CDR1 SEHNR, CDR2 FQNEAQ (reference sequence). The CDR3 DNA is TGTGCCAGCAGCTTATTCCGGGGCAATGAGCAGTTCTTC. Translating gives CASSLFRGNEQFF.

V gene TRBV2 combines with J gene TRBJ2-3; 10 nucleotides match TRBD2. This CDR3 contains 13 residues. CDR1 SNHLY and CDR2 FYNNEI come from the germline V gene. Trimming took 11 bases from V and 8 from J; bases not matched to a gene: 10. Written as DNA, the CDR3 is TGTGCCGGGGTAGCGGGGGGAGCGGCTACGCAGTATTTT. It specifies CAGVAGGAATQYF.

This chain joins TRBV4-2 and TRBJ1-6; possibly TRBD1 for D (5 bases). Germline V gene data show CDR1 as LGHNA and CDR2 as YNFKEQ. Trimming removed 0 bases from V and 7 bases from J, with 13 bases in between. The CDR3 is made up of 16 amino acids. CDR3 amino acids: CASSQDERGRNSPLHF. For the CDR3, the DNA is TGTGCCAGCAGCCAAGATGAGAGGGGACGGAATTCACCCCTCCACTTT.

The J gene is TRBJ1-4, the V gene TRBV7-9; possible D gene TRBD1, 5 bases. Trimming cost V 1 base and J 0 bases, with 9 bases left between them. The CDR3 covers 16 residues. Germline V gives CDR1 SEHNR, CDR2 FQNEAQ (reference sequence). The CDR3 spells CASSLVTVPTNEKLFF. Written as DNA, the CDR3 is TGTGCCAGCAGCTTAGTGACAGTCCCAACTAATGAAAAACTGTTTTTT.

The chain recombines TRBV29-1 with TRBJ2-7; tentative D call: TRBD2 (6 bases). Looked up from germline, CDR1 is SQVTM and CDR2 is ANQGSEA. The CDR3 covers 13 residues. V lost 7 bases, J lost 4 bases, and 17 bases lay in between. Here the CDR3 reads CSAGFGRGYEQYF. The CDR3 region has the DNA TGCAGCGCAGGTTTTGGGCGGGGATACGAGCAGTACTTC.

The chain carries TRBV11-2 and TRBJ2-1; TRBD2 aligns across 7 bases. V dropped 6 bases and J dropped 4; count of bases not matched to a gene: 9. The CDR3 sequence is 15 residues long. Germline V lookup: CDR1 SGHAT, CDR2 FQNNGV. CDR3 nucleotide sequence: TGTGCCAGCAGGGGCGGGAGTTCCTCATACAATGAGCAGTTCTTC. Its translation is CASRGGSSSYNEQFF.

The chain has TRBV6-5 and TRBJ2-7; weak D call: TRBD1 (6 bases). Trimming cost V 5 bases and J 8 bases, with 22 bases left between them. The CDR3 extends over 15 amino acids. Germline V gives CDR1 MNHEY, CDR2 SVGAGI. The CDR3 spells CASSTPRDTPGQQYF. CDR3 nucleotide sequence: TGTGCCAGCAGTACCCCCCGGGACACCCCTGGTCAGCAGTACTTC.

The chain joins TRBV19 to TRBJ2-5; D gene ambiguous. The V gene's germline CDR1 is LNHDA and CDR2 SQIVND (reference sequence). Deletions cut 1 base from V and 1 base from J, with 10 bases between. This CDR3 contains 15 residues. The DNA of the CDR3 is TGTGCCAGTAGTATAGTTAGGGCATCCCAAGAGACCCAGTACTTC. It encodes CASSIVRASQETQYF.

This chain links TRBV6-6 with TRBJ2-7; 7 bases agree with TRBD1. The germline CDR1 and CDR2 sequences are MNHNY and SVGAGI (reference sequence). Unmatched junction bases numbered 11, after V lost 4 bases and J lost 11 bases. The CDR3 totals 13 residues. The CDR3 DNA is TGTGCCAGCAGTTCCTTATTACAGGGGAAGGAGTACTTC. It translates to CASSSLLQGKEYF.

The genes are TRBV5-1 and TRBJ2-7; TRBD1 or TRBD2 may be the D gene (5 bases each). Germline V gives CDR1 SGHRS, CDR2 YFSETQ. This CDR3 contains 14 residues. Trimming left V 5 bases short and J 0 bases short, with 12 bases between. Here the CDR3 DNA reads TGCGCCAGCAGGAGGGACGGACCCTCCTACGAGCAGTACTTC. Protein: CASRRDGPSYEQYF.

This chain joins TRBV6-1 and TRBJ1-2, with TRBD1 identical over 9 bases. Germline assignment: CDR1 MNHNS and CDR2 SASEGT. This CDR3 is built from 16 residues. The trim removed 2 bases at V and 5 bases at J, leaving 9 bases unmatched. This CDR3 reads CASSEWVDRGLYGYTF. The CDR3 DNA reads as TGTGCCAGCAGTGAATGGGTGGACAGGGGTTTGTATGGCTACACCTTC.

V is TRBV28 and J is TRBJ2-3; 9 nucleotides align to TRBD2. Germline V CDR1 and CDR2: MDHEN, SYDVKM. J gave up 4 bases and V 6 bases, and 11 bases lay outside the gene matches. The CDR3 spans 16 residues. CDR3 in amino acids: CASSSFLAGAPDTQYF. Here the CDR3 DNA reads TGTGCCAGCAGCAGCTTCTTAGCGGGAGCGCCAGATACGCAGTATTTT.